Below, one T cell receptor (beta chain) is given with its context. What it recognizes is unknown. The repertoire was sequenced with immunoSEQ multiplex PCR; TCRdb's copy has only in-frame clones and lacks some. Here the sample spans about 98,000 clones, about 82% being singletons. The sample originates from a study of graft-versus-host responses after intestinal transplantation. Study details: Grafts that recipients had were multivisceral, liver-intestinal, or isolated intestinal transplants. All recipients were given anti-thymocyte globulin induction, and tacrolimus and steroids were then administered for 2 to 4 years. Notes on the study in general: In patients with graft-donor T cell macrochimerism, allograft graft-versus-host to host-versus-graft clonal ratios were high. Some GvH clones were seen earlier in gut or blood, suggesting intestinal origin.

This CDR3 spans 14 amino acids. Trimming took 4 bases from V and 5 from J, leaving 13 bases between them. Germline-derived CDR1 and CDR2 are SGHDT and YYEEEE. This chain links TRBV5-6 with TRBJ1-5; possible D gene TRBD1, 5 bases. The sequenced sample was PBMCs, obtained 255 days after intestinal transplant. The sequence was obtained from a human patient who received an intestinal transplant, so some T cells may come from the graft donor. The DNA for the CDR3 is TGTGCCAGCAGCGAAGGTTCGGGGGATCAGCCCCAGCATTTT. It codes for CASSEGSGDQPQHF.